This entry lists 17 T cell receptor beta chains sequenced from one sample in a study of blood T cell repertoires in COVID-19. TCRdb keeps only in-frame clones here, not all; method: immunoSEQ multiplex PCR. Among over 15,000 clones listed, roughly 89% were seen once. Material: peripheral blood. All receptors come from a man aged 60 to 75 with active COVID-19.

The rearrangement links TRBV28 to TRBJ2-7, with 8 positions matching TRBD1. This CDR3 is built from 15 residues. Looked up from germline, CDR1 is MDHEN and CDR2 is SYDVKM. V lost 3 bases, J lost 0 bases, and 4 bases stayed unmatched. This CDR3 reads CASSLAGGRSYEQYF. Written as DNA, the CDR3 is TGTGCCAGCAGTTTGGCAGGGGGCCGCTCCTACGAGCAGTACTTC.

The gene calls are TRBV9 and TRBJ1-2, with a weak D call TRBD1 (6 bases). The V and J ends lost 3 bases and 5 bases respectively, with 14 bases between them. This CDR3 region has 14 residues. The germline gives CDR1 SGDLS, CDR2 YYNGEE. The DNA for the CDR3 is TGTGCCAGCAGCGATTCGACAGGAGTTTATGGCTACACCTTC. Encoded protein: CASSDSTGVYGYTF.

The rearrangement uses TRBV23-1 and TRBJ2-7, with 9 bases aligning to TRBD2. Being an ORF, TRBV23-1 has a function that is uncertain. The ends lost 0 bases at V and 0 bases at J; junction bases unmatched: 3. The CDR3 has 16 amino acids. Written as DNA, the CDR3 is TGCGCCAGCAGTCAATCGCCTAGCGGGACCTCCTACGAGCAGTACTTC. It translates to CASSQSPSGTSYEQYF.

This chain links TRBV7-6 with TRBJ2-1; D is perhaps TRBD1 (6 bases). CDR1 and CDR2 from the germline V gene are SGHVS and FNYEAQ. With 1 base removed from V and 5 bases from J, the gap between germline ends came to 15 bases. The CDR3 loop spans 16 amino acids. CDR3 in DNA: TGTGCCAGCAGCTTAGTCTCCCAGGGGATCCACAATGAGCAGTTCTTC. It codes for CASSLVSQGIHNEQFF.

This chain uses TRBV18 with TRBJ1-1; D is undetermined. This CDR3 region has 14 residues. Germline-derived CDR1 and CDR2 are KGHSH and LQKENI. V lost 2 bases to trimming and J lost 3 bases, with 10 bases between them. This CDR3 is CASSPGQVHTEAFF. DNA of the CDR3: TGTGCCAGCTCACCAGGGCAGGTGCACACTGAAGCTTTCTTT.

The chain links TRBV4-1 to TRBJ1-6, with D unclear. Germline lookup yields CDR1 MGHRA and CDR2 YSYEKL. Trimming took 0 bases from V and 0 from J, leaving 15 bases between them. The CDR3 spans 19 residues. CDR3 amino acids: CASSQDLGPQGSYNSPLHF. CDR3 nucleotides: TGCGCCAGCAGCCAAGATCTGGGCCCCCAAGGCTCCTATAATTCACCCCTCCACTTT.

The chain recombines TRBV28 with TRBJ2-3; the match to TRBD1 covers 7 bases. Germline assignment: CDR1 MDHEN and CDR2 SYDVKM. The CDR3 sequence is 13 residues long. V was pared by 4 bases and J by 6 bases, with 4 bases of the junction left unmatched. CDR3 nucleotide sequence: TGTGCCAGCAGTTCTCACAGGGGTGATACGCAGTATTTT. Translated: CASSSHRGDTQYF.

V usage is TRBV4-2 and J usage is TRBJ2-7, with a weak D call TRBD2 (5 bases). Trimming removed 0 bases from V and 0 bases from J, with 9 bases in between. The germline V gene encodes CDR1 LGHNA and CDR2 YNFKEQ. This CDR3 comprises 15 residues. CDR3 in amino acids: CASSQDQGSSYEQYF. The CDR3 DNA is TGTGCCAGCAGCCAAGATCAAGGGAGCTCCTACGAGCAGTACTTC.

The V gene is TRBV3-1 (or the pseudogene TRBV3-2), the J gene TRBJ2-7; 9 bases are shared with TRBD1. CDR3 size: 13 residues. After removal of 1 base from V and 6 bases from J, the junction contained 1 base not matched to a gene. Germline CDR1 is LGHDT and CDR2 is YNNKEL (reference sequence). DNA of the CDR3: TGTGCCAGCAGCCAAGCGGACAGGGGCGAGCAGTACTTC. Amino acids: CASSQADRGEQYF.

V gene TRBV7-9 combines with J gene TRBJ2-7, with 8 bases lining up with TRBD2. The J segment lost 0 bases and the V segment lost 4 bases, leaving 17 bases of the junction unmatched. Germline V gene sequence: CDR1 SEHNR, CDR2 FQNEAQ (reference sequence). The CDR3 runs 19 residues. In DNA, the CDR3 is TGTGCCAGCAGCTCACGCCTAGGCACTCGACTAGCGCACTCCTACGAGCAGTACTTC. This codes for CASSSRLGTRLAHSYEQYF. The whole variable domain, remainder taken from reference TRBV7-9 and TRBJ2-7, is DTGVSQNPRHKITKRGQNVTFRCDPISEHNRLYWYRQTLGQGPEFLTYFQNEAQLEKSRLLSDRFSAERPKGSFSTLEIQRTEQGDSAMYLCASSSRLGTRLAHSYEQYFGPGTRLTVT.

V and J are TRBV3-1 (or the pseudogene TRBV3-2) and TRBJ2-6; a weak D match, TRBD1 (6 bases). Trimming removed 3 bases from V and 0 bases from J, with 15 bases in between. Germline V gene sequence: CDR1 LGHDT, CDR2 YNNKEL (reference sequence). The CDR3 runs 18 residues. For the CDR3, the DNA is TGTGCCAGCAGCCAGAAACAGGGTATTAGCTCTGGGGCCAACGTCCTGACTTTC. Amino acids: CASSQKQGISSGANVLTF.

This clone has a handful of counts. The chain links TRBV19 to TRBJ2-7, with 8 bases lining up with TRBD1. The CDR3 is 14 residues long. J was trimmed by 5 bases and V by 4 bases; bases with no gene match: 7. The germline V gene encodes CDR1 LNHDA and CDR2 SQIVND (reference sequence). The CDR3 here is CASSRGQGDHEQYF. The CDR3 bases are TGTGCCAGTAGTAGAGGACAGGGTGACCACGAGCAGTACTTC.

The rearrangement links TRBV29-1 to TRBJ1-6; the D gene is possibly TRBD1 (6 bases). V was shortened by 0 bases and J by 10 bases, with 10 bases between the two germline ends. CDR1 is SQVTM and CDR2 is ANQGSEA in the germline V gene. The CDR3 has 13 amino acids. The CDR3 DNA follows: TGCAGCGTTGAAGAGGGGGCAGGATCACCCCTCCACTTT. Amino acids: CSVEEGAGSPLHF.

This chain links TRBV6-5 with TRBJ1-3; 7 bases match TRBD1. CDR3 length: 13 amino acids. Germline V gene data show CDR1 as MNHEY and CDR2 as SVGAGI. The V gene end was trimmed by 7 bases and the J gene end by 2 bases; junction bases not matched to a gene: 2. The CDR3 nucleotides read TGTGCCAGCATCACAGGGGCTGGAAACACCATATATTTT. It translates to CASITGAGNTIYF.

This chain links TRBV3-1 (or the pseudogene TRBV3-2) with TRBJ1-4; 7 nucleotides line up with TRBD1. Germline CDR1 reads LGHDT; CDR2 reads YNNKEL (reference sequence). CDR3 size: 15 residues. Trimming removed 0 bases from V and 8 bases from J; junction bases left unmatched: 6. In nucleotides, the CDR3 is TGTGCCAGCAGCCAAGAGGGGACAGTGCAAGAAAAACTGTTTTTT. This gives the protein CASSQEGTVQEKLFF.

The chain joins TRBV9 to TRBJ2-6, with D unresolved. The CDR3 runs to 16 residues. Germline V lookup: CDR1 SGDLS, CDR2 YYNGEE. V lost 7 bases to trimming and J lost 0 bases, with 14 bases between them. CDR3: CASHPGFRSGANVLTF. The CDR3, as DNA: TGTGCCAGCCATCCCGGGTTTCGCTCTGGGGCCAACGTCCTGACTTTC. The entire variable domain, with the rest obtained from reference TRBV9 and TRBJ2-6, is as follows: DSGVTQTPKHLITATGQRVTLRCSPRSGDLSVYWYQQSLDQGLQFLIQYYNGEERAKGNILERFSAQQFPDLHSELNLSSLELGDSALYFCASHPGFRSGANVLTFGAGSRLTVL.

The chain combines TRBV7-9 with TRBJ1-4, with a weak D call TRBD1 (6 bases). Germline values: CDR1 SEHNR, CDR2 FQNEAQ (reference sequence). The ends were cut back, 0 bases at V and 8 bases at J, with 13 bases in the middle. This CDR3 is 15 amino acids long. The CDR3 DNA reads TGTGCCAGCAGCTTAGCAACAGGGCTTGGGGAAAAACTGTTTTTT. Its translation: CASSLATGLGEKLFF. The full variable domain, rest sourced from reference TRBV7-9 and TRBJ1-4, is DTGVSQNPRHKITKRGQNVTFRCDPISEHNRLYWYRQTLGQGPEFLTYFQNEAQLEKSRLLSDRFSAERPKGSFSTLEIQRTEQGDSAMYLCASSLATGLGEKLFFGSGTQLSVL.